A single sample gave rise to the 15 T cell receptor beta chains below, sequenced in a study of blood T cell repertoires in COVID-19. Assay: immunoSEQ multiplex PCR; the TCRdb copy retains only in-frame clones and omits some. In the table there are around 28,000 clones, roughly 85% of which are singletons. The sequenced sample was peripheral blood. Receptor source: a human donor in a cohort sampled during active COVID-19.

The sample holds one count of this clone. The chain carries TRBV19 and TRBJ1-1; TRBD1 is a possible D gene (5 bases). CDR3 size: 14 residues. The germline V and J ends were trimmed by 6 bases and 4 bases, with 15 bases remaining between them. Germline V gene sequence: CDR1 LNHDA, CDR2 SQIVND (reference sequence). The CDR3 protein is CASRPWGVGTEAFF. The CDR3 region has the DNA TGTGCCAGTAGACCTTGGGGCGTTGGCACTGAAGCTTTCTTT. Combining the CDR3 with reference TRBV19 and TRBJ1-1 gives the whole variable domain DGGITQSPKYLFRKEGQNVTLSCEQNLNHDAMYWYRQDPGQGLRLIYYSQIVNDFQKGDIAEGYSVSREKKESFPLTVTSAQKNPTAFYLCASRPWGVGTEAFFGQGTRLTVV.

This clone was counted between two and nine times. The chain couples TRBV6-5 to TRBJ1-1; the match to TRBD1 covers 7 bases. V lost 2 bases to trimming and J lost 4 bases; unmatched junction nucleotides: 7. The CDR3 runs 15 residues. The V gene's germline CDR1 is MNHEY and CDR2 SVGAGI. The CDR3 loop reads CASSYRGRRTTEAFF. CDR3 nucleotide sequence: TGTGCCAGCAGTTACAGGGGGCGCCGGACCACTGAAGCTTTCTTT.

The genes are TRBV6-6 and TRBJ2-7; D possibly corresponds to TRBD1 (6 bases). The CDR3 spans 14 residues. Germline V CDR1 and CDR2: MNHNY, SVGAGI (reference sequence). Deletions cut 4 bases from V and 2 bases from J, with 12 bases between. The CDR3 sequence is CASSSTGSPYEQYF. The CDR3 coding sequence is TGTGCCAGCAGTTCGACAGGAAGCCCCTACGAGCAGTACTTC.

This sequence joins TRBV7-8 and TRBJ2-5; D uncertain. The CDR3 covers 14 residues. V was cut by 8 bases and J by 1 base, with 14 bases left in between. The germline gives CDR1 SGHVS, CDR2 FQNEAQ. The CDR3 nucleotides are TGTGCCAGCGGGCCTCGGATTCGCCAAGAGACCCAGTACTTC. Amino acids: CASGPRIRQETQYF.

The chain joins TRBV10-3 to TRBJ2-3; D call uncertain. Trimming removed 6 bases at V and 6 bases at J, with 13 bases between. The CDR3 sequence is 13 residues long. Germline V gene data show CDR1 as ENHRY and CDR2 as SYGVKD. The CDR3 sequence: CAISDKMSDTQYF. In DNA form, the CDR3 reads TGTGCCATCAGCGACAAGATGTCGGATACGCAGTATTTT.

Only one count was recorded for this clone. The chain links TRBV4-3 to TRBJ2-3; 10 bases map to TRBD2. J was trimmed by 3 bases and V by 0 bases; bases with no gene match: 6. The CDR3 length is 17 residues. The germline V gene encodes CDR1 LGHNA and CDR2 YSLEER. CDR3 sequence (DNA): TGCGCCAGCAGCCAAGACTTAGCGGGGGGAGTAACAGATACGCAGTATTTT. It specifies CASSQDLAGGVTDTQYF.

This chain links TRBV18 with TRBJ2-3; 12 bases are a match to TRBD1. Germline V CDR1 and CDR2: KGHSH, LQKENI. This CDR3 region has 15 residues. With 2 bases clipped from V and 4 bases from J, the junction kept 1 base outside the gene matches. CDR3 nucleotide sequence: TGTGCCAGCTCACCAGGGACAGGGGGCCCAGATACGCAGTATTTT. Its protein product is CASSPGTGGPDTQYF.

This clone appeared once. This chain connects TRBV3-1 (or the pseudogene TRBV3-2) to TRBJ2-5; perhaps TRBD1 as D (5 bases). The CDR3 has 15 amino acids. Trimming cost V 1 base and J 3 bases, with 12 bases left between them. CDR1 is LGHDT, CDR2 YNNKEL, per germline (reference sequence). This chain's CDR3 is CASSQVAAGKETQYF. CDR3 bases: TGTGCCAGCAGCCAAGTCGCGGCAGGGAAAGAGACCCAGTACTTC.

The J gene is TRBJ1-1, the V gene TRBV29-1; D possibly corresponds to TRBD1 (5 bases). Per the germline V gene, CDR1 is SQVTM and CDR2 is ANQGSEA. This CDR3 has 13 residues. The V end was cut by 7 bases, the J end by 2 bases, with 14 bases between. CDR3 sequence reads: CSAERGTNTEAFF. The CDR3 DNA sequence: TGCAGCGCTGAGCGGGGGACCAACACTGAAGCTTTCTTT.

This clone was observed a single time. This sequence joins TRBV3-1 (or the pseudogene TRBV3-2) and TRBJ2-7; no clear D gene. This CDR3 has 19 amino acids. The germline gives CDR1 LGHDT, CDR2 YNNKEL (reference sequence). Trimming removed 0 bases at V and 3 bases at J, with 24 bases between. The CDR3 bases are TGTGCCAGCAGCCAAGACGCCACGAGAAGAGGCGTTATAGGCTACGAGCAGTACTTC. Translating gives CASSQDATRRGVIGYEQYF.

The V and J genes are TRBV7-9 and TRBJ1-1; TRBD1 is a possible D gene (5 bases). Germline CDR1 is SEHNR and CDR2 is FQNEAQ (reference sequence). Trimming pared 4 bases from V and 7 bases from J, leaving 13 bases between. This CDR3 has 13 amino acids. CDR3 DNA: TGTGCCAGCAGCTCTGGGGGGTCCGTTGAAGCTTTCTTT. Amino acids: CASSSGGSVEAFF.

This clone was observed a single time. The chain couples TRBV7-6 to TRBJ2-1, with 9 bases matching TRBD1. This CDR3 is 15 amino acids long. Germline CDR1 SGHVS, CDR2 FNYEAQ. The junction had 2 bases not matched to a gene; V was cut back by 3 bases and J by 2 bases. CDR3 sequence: CASSFYRGPYNEQFF. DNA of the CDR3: TGTGCCAGCAGCTTCTACAGGGGGCCCTACAATGAGCAGTTCTTC.

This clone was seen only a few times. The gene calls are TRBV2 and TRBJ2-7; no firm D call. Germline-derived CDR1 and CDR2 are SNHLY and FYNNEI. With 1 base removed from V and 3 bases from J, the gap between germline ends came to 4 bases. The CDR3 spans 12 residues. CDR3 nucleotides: TGTGCCAGCAGTGAAGGAGGCTACGAGCAGTACTTC. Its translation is CASSEGGYEQYF.

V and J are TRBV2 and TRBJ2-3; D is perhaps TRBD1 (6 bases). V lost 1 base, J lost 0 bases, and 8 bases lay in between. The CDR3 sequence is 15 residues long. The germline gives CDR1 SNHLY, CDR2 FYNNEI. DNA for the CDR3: TGTGCCAGCAGTGAAGGGACAGCGAGCACAGATACGCAGTATTTT. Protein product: CASSEGTASTDTQYF.

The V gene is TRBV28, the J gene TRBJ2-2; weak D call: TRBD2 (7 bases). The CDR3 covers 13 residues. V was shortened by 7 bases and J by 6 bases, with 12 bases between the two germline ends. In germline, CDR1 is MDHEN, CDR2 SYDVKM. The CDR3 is CASNRGGAGELFF. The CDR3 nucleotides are TGTGCCAGCAATAGAGGGGGGGCCGGGGAGCTGTTTTTT.